This TCR beta chain is from a study of CD8+ T cells in alopecia areata. Across the study: Administration of oral tofacitinib to treated patients was at 5 to 10 mg twice daily. The investigators scored severity in treated patients by the percentage of affected scalp area. Study outcomes and limitations: For baseline CD8+ expansion, any link to response stays uncertain with one nonresponder. Scalp clonality and expanded CD8+ clones among the top 100 were significantly decreased by tofacitinib.

Germline CDR1 is SGHRS and CDR2 is YFSETQ. The CDR3 extends over 14 amino acids. The J segment lost 5 bases and the V segment lost 4 bases, leaving 7 bases of the junction unmatched. Treatment here: oral pan-JAK inhibitor, 5-10 mg twice daily. Turning to this clone: The antigen is unknown.

Isolated RNA was reverse transcribed into cDNA used as the sequencing template. The method was immunoSEQ multiplex PCR; TCRdb's version includes in-frame clones alone and lacks a portion of them. The sample carries about 290,000 clones, about three fifths recorded once. V and J are TRBV5-1 and TRBJ2-3; TRBD2 matches 7 bases. Sample: CD4+ T cells sorted from blood, taken at week 24, from a patient treated with tofacitinib. The receptor was derived from a human donor with alopecia areata. Written as DNA, the CDR3 is TGCGCCAGCAGCGGGAGGGACTACCAAGATACGCAGTATTTT. The encoded protein is CASSGRDYQDTQYF.